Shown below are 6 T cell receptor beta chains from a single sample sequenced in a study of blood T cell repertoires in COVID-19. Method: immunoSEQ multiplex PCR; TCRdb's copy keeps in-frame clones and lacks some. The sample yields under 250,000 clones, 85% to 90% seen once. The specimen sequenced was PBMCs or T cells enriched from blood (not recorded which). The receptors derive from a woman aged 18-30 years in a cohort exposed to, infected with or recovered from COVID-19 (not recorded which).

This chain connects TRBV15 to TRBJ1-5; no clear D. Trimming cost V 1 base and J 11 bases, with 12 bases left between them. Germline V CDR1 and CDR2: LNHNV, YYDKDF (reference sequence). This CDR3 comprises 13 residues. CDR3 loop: CATSRALEGTQHF. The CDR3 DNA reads TGTGCCACCAGCAGAGCCCTGGAGGGTACCCAGCATTTT.

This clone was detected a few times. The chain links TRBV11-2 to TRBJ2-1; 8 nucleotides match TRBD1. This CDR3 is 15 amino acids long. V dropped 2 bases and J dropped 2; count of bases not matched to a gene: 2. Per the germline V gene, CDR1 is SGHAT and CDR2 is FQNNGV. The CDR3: CASSLRTGPYNEQFF. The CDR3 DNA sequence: TGTGCCAGCAGCTTAAGGACAGGGCCCTACAATGAGCAGTTCTTC.

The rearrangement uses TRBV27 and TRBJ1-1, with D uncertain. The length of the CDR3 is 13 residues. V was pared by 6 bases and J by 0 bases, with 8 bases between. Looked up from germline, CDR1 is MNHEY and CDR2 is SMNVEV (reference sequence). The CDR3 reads CASRYQLNTEAFF. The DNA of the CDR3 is TGTGCCAGCAGATACCAGTTGAACACTGAAGCTTTCTTT.

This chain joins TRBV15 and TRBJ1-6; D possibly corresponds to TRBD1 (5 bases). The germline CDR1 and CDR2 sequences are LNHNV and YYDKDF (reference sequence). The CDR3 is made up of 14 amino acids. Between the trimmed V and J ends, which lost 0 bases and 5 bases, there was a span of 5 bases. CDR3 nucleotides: TGTGCCACCAGCAGAGACAGGGATAATTCACCCCTCCACTTT. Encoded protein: CATSRDRDNSPLHF. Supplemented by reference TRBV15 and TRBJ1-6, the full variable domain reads DAMVIQNPRYQVTQFGKPVTLSCSQTLNHNVMYWYQQKSSQAPKLLFHYYDKDFNNEADTPDNFQSRRPNTSFCFLDIRSPGLGDTAMYLCATSRDRDNSPLHFGNGTRLTVT.

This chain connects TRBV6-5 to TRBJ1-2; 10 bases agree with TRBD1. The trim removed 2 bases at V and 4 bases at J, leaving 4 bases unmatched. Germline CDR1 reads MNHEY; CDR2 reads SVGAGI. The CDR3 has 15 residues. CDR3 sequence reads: CASSYGTGVGYGYTF. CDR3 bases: TGTGCCAGCAGTTACGGGACAGGGGTGGGCTATGGCTACACCTTC.

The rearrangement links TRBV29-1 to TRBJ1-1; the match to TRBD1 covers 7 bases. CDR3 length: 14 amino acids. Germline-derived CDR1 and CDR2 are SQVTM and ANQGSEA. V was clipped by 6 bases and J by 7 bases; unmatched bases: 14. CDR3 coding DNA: TGCAGCGTCGCAACTATCGGGACAGTCTATGAAGCTTTCTTT. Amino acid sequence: CSVATIGTVYEAFF.